This T cell receptor beta chain originates from a study of PD-1 blockade in classical Hodgkin lymphoma. In regard to this clone: What it binds is not known.

Assay: immunoSEQ multiplex PCR; the TCRdb copy retains only in-frame clones and omits some. The data show over 15,000 clones, approximately 88% seen once. All trial patients relapsed after autologous stem cell transplantation. Whole-study findings and limits: Exclusion covered patients beginning nivolumab under 1 year post-ASCT.

The source was peripheral blood mononuclear cells (PBMCs), collected before the second cycle of nivolumab. This receptor was taken from a human donor with classical Hodgkin lymphoma.

CDR3 loop: CASSVQGNQPQHF. The CDR3 DNA sequence: TGCGCCAGCAGCGTTCAGGGTAATCAGCCCCAGCATTTT. The chain joins TRBV5-1 to TRBJ1-5; TRBD1 is a possible D gene (5 bases). Between the trimmed V and J ends, which lost 4 bases and 4 bases, there was a span of 9 bases. Germline V gene data show CDR1 as SGHRS and CDR2 as YFSETQ. The CDR3 runs 13 residues.